A single sample is the source of the 9 T cell receptor beta chains below, sequenced in a study of identical twins. Via MiXCR, TCRdb re-called the 5' RACE reads, giving one row per CDR3 protein. The sample lists 200,000 to 250,000 distinct CDR3 sequences, 5.5% to 7.5% occurring once. Separately, the same data were catalogued under a study of T cells expressing NK-cell markers.

Source material: CD8+ T cells sorted from blood. The receptor source for this set is a woman younger than 30 in good health.

This clonotype was counted at least ten times. The chain joins TRBV20-1 to TRBJ2-4, with TRBD2 identical over 10 bases. The CDR3 extends over 16 amino acids. V shed 0 bases and J 6 bases; nucleotides not matched to a gene: 8. Germline V CDR1 and CDR2: DFQATT, SNEGSKA (reference sequence). The CDR3 bases are TGCAGTGCTAGAGATGGTGAAGCGGGAGGGGGAAACATTCAGTACTTC. Encoded protein: CSARDGEAGGGNIQYF.

The rearrangement joins TRBV12-3 or TRBV12-4 to TRBJ2-2, with TRBD1 matching over 9 bases. Germline trimming cut 5 bases from V and 0 bases from J; bases unmatched to any gene: 4. The CDR3 spans 16 residues. The CDR3 sequence: CASSPRDRANTGELFF. The CDR3 DNA sequence: TGTGCCAGCAGTCCCCGGGACAGGGCGAACACCGGGGAGCTGTTTTTT.

To note about this clonotype: One end of the junction does not line up with germline, which may come from a read error. The chain couples TRBV7-7 to TRBJ2-5, with TRBD2 identical over 9 bases. The CDR3 consists of 15 residues. CDR1 is SSHAT, CDR2 FNYEAQ, per germline (reference sequence). The CDR3 coding sequence is TGTGCTAGCAGCTTCTCTAGCGGGATTCAAGAGACCCAGTACTTC. Protein: CASSFSSGIQETQYF.

This clonotype has ten or more counts. The chain carries TRBV11-3 and TRBJ1-6; 7 bases map to TRBD1. Germline trimming cut 5 bases from V and 9 bases from J; bases unmatched to any gene: 10. This CDR3 region has 15 residues. Germline assignment: CDR1 SGHNT and CDR2 YENEEA. DNA for the CDR3: TGTGCCAGCAGCGGCAGGGAGGGGGCGTTTTCACCCCTCCACTTT. Protein sequence: CASSGREGAFSPLHF.

This clonotype was counted only a few times. The chain combines TRBV9 with TRBJ1-1; tentatively, D is TRBD1 (5 bases). V was pared by 4 bases and J by 3 bases, with 16 bases between. The V gene's germline CDR1 is SGDLS and CDR2 YYNGEE. The CDR3 extends over 15 amino acids. The CDR3 nucleotides are TGTGCCAGCAGCCCCCGGACGGGACCGGACACTGAAGCTTTCTTT. Its protein product is CASSPRTGPDTEAFF.

This clonotype appeared many times. V is TRBV11-2 and J is TRBJ2-1; 10 bases fit TRBD2. The length of the CDR3 is 17 residues. The J segment lost 3 bases and the V segment lost 0 bases, leaving 5 bases of the junction unmatched. Germline V CDR1 and CDR2: SGHAT, FQNNGV. The CDR3 bases are TGTGCCAGCAGCTTAGAATCTAGCGGGAGAATCTACAATGAGCAGTTCTTC. Its translation is CASSLESSGRIYNEQFF.

V gene TRBV29-1 combines with J gene TRBJ1-2; D is perhaps TRBD1 (5 bases). The CDR3 contains 10 residues. Germline V gene sequence: CDR1 SQVTM, CDR2 ANQGSEA. Trimming stripped 4 bases from V and 8 bases from J, with 8 bases between. For the CDR3, the DNA is TGCAGCGTTGGGGGACGGGGCTACACCTTC. This sequence encodes CSVGGRGYTF.

There are a few counts of this clonotype. J is TRBJ2-1 and V is TRBV27, with 7 bases that match TRBD2. The CDR3 totals 15 residues. Germline CDR1 and CDR2: MNHEY and SMNVEV (reference sequence). After removal of 7 bases from V and 3 bases from J, the junction contained 9 bases not matched to a gene. The CDR3 spells CASKGSGVFYNEQFF. CDR3 nucleotides: TGTGCCAGCAAGGGGAGCGGGGTGTTCTACAATGAGCAGTTCTTC.

The J gene is TRBJ2-2, the V gene TRBV13, with a possible D match to TRBD1 (6 bases). Trimming stripped 1 base from V and 4 bases from J, with 10 bases between. Germline values: CDR1 PRHDT, CDR2 FYEKMQ (reference sequence). The CDR3 contains 15 residues. DNA for the CDR3: TGTGCCAGCAGCTTAGCAGGACAGTCCACCGGGGAGCTGTTTTTT. It specifies CASSLAGQSTGELFF.